The 24 T cell receptor beta chains presented below share a single source sample, sequenced in a study of human T cells and chemical hapten exposure. Each CDR3 protein gets one entry after TCRdb re-called the RACE reads with MiXCR. Here the sample spans fewer than 50,000 distinct CDR3 sequences, more than 3% being singletons. Time point denoted: patch test 1, 2 weeks after DPC sensitization. The treatment denotes: therapeutic diphenylcyclopropenone sensitization with weekly scalp DPC. Total RNA extraction was carried out from unfractionated whole blood. The material sequenced was whole blood, taken in connection with sensitization to the hapten diphenylcyclopropenone (DPC). The origin of the receptors is a man aged 45 to 65 with alopecia areata. Some clones in this sample may be carry-over from other donors' samples.

Ten or more counts support this clonotype. This chain joins TRBV20-1 and TRBJ2-3; D is uncertain. The germline gives CDR1 DFQATT, CDR2 SNEGSKA (reference sequence). The germline V and J ends were trimmed by 2 bases and 6 bases, with 12 bases remaining between them. The CDR3 length is 13 residues. In DNA, the CDR3 is TGCAGTGCTAGAACATCGTATTGGGATACGCAGTATTTT. Translated: CSARTSYWDTQYF.

This clonotype was picked up a small number of times. The chain uses TRBV19 and TRBJ2-7, with TRBD2 identical over 13 bases. Germline CDR1 reads LNHDA; CDR2 reads SQIVND (reference sequence). V was pared by 6 bases and J by 2 bases, with 7 bases of the junction left unmatched. The CDR3 covers 16 residues. CDR3 sequence (DNA): TGTGCCAGTAGAGTCCACGGGACTAGCGGGACCTACGAGCAGTACTTC. Translation: CASRVHGTSGTYEQYF.

This clonotype was found many times. The chain carries TRBV7-6 and TRBJ1-5, with TRBD1 identical over 7 bases. CDR1 is SGHVS, CDR2 FNYEAQ, per germline. The ends lost 3 bases at V and 2 bases at J; junction bases unmatched: 4. The CDR3 extends over 15 amino acids. The CDR3 reads CASSLTGLGNQPQHF. CDR3 in DNA: TGTGCCAGCAGCTTGACAGGGTTGGGCAATCAGCCCCAGCATTTT.

This clonotype appeared many times. V usage is TRBV6-1 and J usage is TRBJ1-1; no reliable D call. This CDR3 has 13 residues. The V end lost 4 bases, the J end lost 8 bases, and 14 bases lay between the germline ends. Per the germline V gene, CDR1 is MNHNS and CDR2 is SASEGT. CDR3 region: CASSGSLGREAFF. The CDR3 nucleotides read TGTGCCAGCAGTGGGTCTCTCGGTAGGGAAGCTTTCTTT.

With regard to this clonotype: A much larger clone sits a single nucleotide away, making a read error possible. V gene TRBV14 combines with J gene TRBJ1-5, with D possibly being TRBD1 (5 bases). CDR1 is SGHDN and CDR2 is FVKESK in the germline V gene. The CDR3 spans 15 residues. The CDR3 DNA reads as TGTGCCAGCAGCCAACTGACAGTAAGCAATCAGCACCAGCATTTT. Its protein is CASSQLTVSNQHQHF. The variable domain in full, completed from reference TRBV14 and TRBJ1-5, reads EAGVTQFPSHSVIEKGQTVTLRCDPISGHDNLYWYRRVMGKEIKFLLHFVKESKQDESGMPNNRFLAERTGGTYSTLKVQPAELEDSGVYFCASSQLTVSNQHQHFGDGTRLSIL.

This clonotype was recorded at least ten times. CDR3 sequence reads: CASSRPGTVLNSPLHF. CDR3 nucleotides: TGTGCCAGCAGTCGTCCCGGGACAGTTCTTAATTCACCCCTCCACTTT. The V and J genes are TRBV6-5 and TRBJ1-6; TRBD1 aligns across 7 bases. CDR3 length equals 16 residues. V gave up 5 bases and J gave up 6 bases; unmatched junction bases: 10. Germline V gene data show CDR1 as MNHEY and CDR2 as SVGAGI.

This clonotype was recorded many times. The rearrangement uses TRBV7-2 and TRBJ2-7; tentatively, D is TRBD1 (5 bases). This CDR3 comprises 15 residues. Trimming cost V 5 bases and J 0 bases, with 14 bases left between them. Germline V gene sequence: CDR1 SGHTA, CDR2 FQGNSA. CDR3 sequence: CASSPTGSSSYEQYF. The CDR3 DNA reads TGTGCCAGCAGCCCCACAGGTTCAAGCTCCTACGAGCAGTACTTC.

This clonotype was counted ten times or more. The V call is TRBV13, the J call TRBJ2-6; D possibly matches TRBD1 or TRBD2 (5 bases each). The length of the CDR3 is 16 residues. Trimming removed 6 bases from V and 4 bases from J, with 16 bases in between. Germline V lookup: CDR1 PRHDT, CDR2 FYEKMQ (reference sequence). The CDR3 reads CASSPFGAGGANVLTF. DNA of the CDR3: TGTGCCAGCAGTCCTTTCGGGGCTGGAGGGGCCAACGTCCTGACTTTC.

On this clonotype itself: A single base separates this from a much larger clone, so it may be a read error. The chain links TRBV29-1 to TRBJ2-6; D is uncertain. Deletions cut 4 bases from V and 2 bases from J, with 12 bases between. There are 15 residues in the CDR3. Looked up from germline, CDR1 is SQVTM and CDR2 is ANQGSEA. The DNA for the CDR3 is TGCAGCGTTGGTAAGGGCCTGCCTGGGGCCAACGTCCTGACTTTC. It translates to CSVGKGLPGANVLTF.

In this sample, this clonotype turned up many times. The J gene is TRBJ1-5, the V gene TRBV3-1; 7 nucleotides agree with TRBD1. The length of the CDR3 is 15 residues. Germline loops: CDR1 LGHDT, CDR2 YNNKEL (reference sequence). Trimming removed 1 base from V and 2 bases from J; junction bases left unmatched: 2. The DNA of the CDR3 is TGTGCCAGCAGCCAAGCCGGACAGGGCAATCAGCCCCAGCATTTT. Translation gives CASSQAGQGNQPQHF. Full variable domain (rest looked up from reference TRBV3-1 and TRBJ1-5): DTAVSQTPKYLVTQMGNDKSIKCEQNLGHDTMYWYKQDSKKFLKIMFSYNNKELIINETVPNRFSPKSPDKAHLNLHINSLELGDSAVYFCASSQAGQGNQPQHFGDGTRLSIL.

Many counts were recorded for this clonotype. V is TRBV10-2 and J is TRBJ2-2; weak D call: TRBD2 (5 bases). The ends were cut back, 7 bases at V and 3 bases at J, with 12 bases in the middle. Germline V gene sequence: CDR1 WSHSY, CDR2 SAAADI. The CDR3 contains 14 residues. CDR3 sequence reads: CASNLLGDTGELFF. In DNA, the CDR3 is TGCGCCAGCAATTTACTAGGAGACACCGGGGAGCTGTTTTTT.

This clonotype has a count of ten or more. CDR3 sequence reads: CSARGGGSSYEQYF. The CDR3, as DNA: TGCAGTGCTAGAGGAGGTGGGAGCTCCTACGAGCAGTACTTC. The rearrangement joins TRBV20-1 to TRBJ2-7, with D possibly TRBD2 on 5 matching bases. The length of the CDR3 is 14 residues. The ends were cut back, 1 base at V and 0 bases at J, with 10 bases in the middle. CDR1 is DFQATT, CDR2 SNEGSKA, per germline (reference sequence).

This clonotype was counted ten times or more. J is TRBJ2-2 and V is TRBV9, with TRBD2 as a possible D gene (5 bases). V was clipped by 4 bases and J by 1 base, with 8 bases between them. The germline V gene encodes CDR1 SGDLS and CDR2 YYNGEE. This CDR3 has 14 residues. Here the CDR3 reads CASSKAVNTGELFF. CDR3 DNA: TGTGCCAGCAGCAAAGCGGTGAACACCGGGGAGCTGTTTTTT. Looking up the rest from reference TRBV9 and TRBJ2-2 gives the full variable domain: DSGVTQTPKHLITATGQRVTLRCSPRSGDLSVYWYQQSLDQGLQFLIQYYNGEERAKGNILERFSAQQFPDLHSELNLSSLELGDSALYFCASSKAVNTGELFFGEGSRLTVL.

This clonotype was detected a few times. The chain uses TRBV29-1 and TRBJ1-5, with D possibly being TRBD1 (5 bases). Germline CDR1 SQVTM, CDR2 ANQGSEA. CDR3 length: 14 residues. V was clipped by 8 bases and J by 0 bases, with 14 bases between them. The CDR3 is CSYRDGNSNQPQHF. In DNA, the CDR3 is TGCAGCTACCGGGACGGAAATAGCAATCAGCCCCAGCATTTT.

This clonotype was counted at least ten times. The rearrangement links TRBV28 to TRBJ1-1; no clear D. The CDR3 totals 10 residues. V was cut by 8 bases and J by 6 bases, with 7 bases left in between. CDR1 and CDR2 (germline): MDHEN, SYDVKM. The CDR3 loop is CASGVPEAFF. For the CDR3, the DNA is TGTGCCAGCGGGGTACCTGAAGCTTTCTTT.

This clonotype was seen many times. The rearrangement uses TRBV19 and TRBJ2-5, with TRBD1 matching 7 bases. Trimming took 8 bases from V and 1 from J; bases not matched to a gene: 7. CDR3 length: 14 residues. Germline V CDR1 and CDR2: LNHDA, SQIVND (reference sequence). The CDR3 protein is CASRDRVSQETQYF. For the CDR3, the DNA is TGTGCCAGTCGTGACAGGGTTTCCCAAGAGACCCAGTACTTC.

The chain couples TRBV6-5 to TRBJ2-7, with TRBD2 as a possible D gene (5 bases). V shed 0 bases and J shed 0 bases, with 12 bases lying between them. Germline assignment: CDR1 MNHEY and CDR2 SVGAGI. The CDR3 covers 16 residues. CDR3 region: CASSYSFRGSSYEQYF. For the CDR3, the DNA is TGTGCCAGCAGTTACTCTTTTAGAGGGAGCTCCTACGAGCAGTACTTC.

This clonotype occurred many times. The chain couples TRBV29-1 to TRBJ2-7; TRBD2 is a possible D gene (6 bases). Germline CDR1 reads SQVTM; CDR2 reads ANQGSEA. V lost 3 bases to trimming and J lost 2 bases, with 14 bases between them. The CDR3 has 14 amino acids. The CDR3 DNA reads TGCAGCGTTGAGACGCGGGACCCGGCCTACGAGCAGTACTTC. This codes for CSVETRDPAYEQYF.

This clonotype was detected many times. The chain combines TRBV6-5 with TRBJ1-6; D is ambiguous. Germline CDR1 MNHEY, CDR2 SVGAGI. The V and J ends lost 8 bases and 0 bases respectively, with 8 bases between them. The CDR3 is 14 residues long. This CDR3 reads CASEGGSYNSPLHF. The CDR3 region has the DNA TGTGCCAGCGAAGGCGGCTCCTATAATTCACCCCTCCACTTT.

This clonotype was seen repeatedly, ten times or more. This sequence joins TRBV7-2 and TRBJ1-6, with 9 nucleotides matching TRBD1. Per germline, CDR1 SGHTA and CDR2 FQGNSA. The J segment lost 9 bases and the V segment lost 3 bases, leaving 6 bases of the junction unmatched. This CDR3 comprises 15 residues. CDR3 region: CASSFSTGGTSPLHF. The CDR3 DNA reads as TGTGCCAGCAGCTTTAGTACAGGGGGCACTTCACCCCTCCACTTT.

This clonotype was detected a few times. The CDR3 loop reads CASSFGGFAYEQYF. The DNA for the CDR3 is TGTGCCAGCAGCTTTGGGGGTTTCGCCTACGAGCAGTACTTC. The chain has TRBV7-2 and TRBJ2-7; D might be TRBD1 or TRBD2, each matching 5 bases. The germline V and J ends were trimmed by 3 bases and 2 bases, with 11 bases remaining between them. In germline, CDR1 is SGHTA, CDR2 FQGNSA. This CDR3 has 14 amino acids.

This clonotype occurred many times. CDR3 DNA: TGTGCCAGCAGTCCTAGACTAGCGGGAGATCTGACAGATACGCAGTATTTT. Amino acid sequence: CASSPRLAGDLTDTQYF. V and J are TRBV11-2 and TRBJ2-3; 12 nucleotides align to TRBD2. Germline CDR1 and CDR2: SGHAT and FQNNGV. The V segment lost 6 bases and the J segment 3 bases; nucleotides outside the gene matches: 10. The CDR3 has 17 residues.

Ten or more counts support this clonotype. V usage is TRBV18 and J usage is TRBJ2-5; D gene unclear. V lost 1 base to trimming and J lost 5 bases, with 5 bases between them. CDR3 length: 12 residues. Germline loops: CDR1 KGHSH, CDR2 LQKENI. The CDR3 nucleotides read TGTGCCAGCTCACCACGAATCGAGACCCAGTACTTC. It specifies CASSPRIETQYF.

This clonotype was picked up many times. V usage is TRBV7-2 and J usage is TRBJ2-4; the match to TRBD1 covers 8 bases. Trimming took 5 bases from V and 1 from J; bases not matched to a gene: 4. This CDR3 has 15 residues. The V gene's germline CDR1 is SGHTA and CDR2 FQGNSA. The CDR3 DNA follows: TGTGCCAGCAGCAGAACAGGGGGGGCCAAAAACATTCAGTACTTC. Protein: CASSRTGGAKNIQYF.